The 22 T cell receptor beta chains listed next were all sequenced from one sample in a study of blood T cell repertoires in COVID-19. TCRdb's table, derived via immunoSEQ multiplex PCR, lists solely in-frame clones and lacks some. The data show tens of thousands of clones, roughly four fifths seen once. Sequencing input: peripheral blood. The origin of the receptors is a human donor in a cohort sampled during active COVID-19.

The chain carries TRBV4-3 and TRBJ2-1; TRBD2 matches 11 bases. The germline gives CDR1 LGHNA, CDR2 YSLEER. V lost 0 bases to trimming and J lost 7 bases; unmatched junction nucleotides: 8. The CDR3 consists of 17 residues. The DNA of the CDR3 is TGCGCCAGCAGCCAAGAAGTAATAGCGGGGGGGCCGAATGAGCAGTTCTTC. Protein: CASSQEVIAGGPNEQFF.

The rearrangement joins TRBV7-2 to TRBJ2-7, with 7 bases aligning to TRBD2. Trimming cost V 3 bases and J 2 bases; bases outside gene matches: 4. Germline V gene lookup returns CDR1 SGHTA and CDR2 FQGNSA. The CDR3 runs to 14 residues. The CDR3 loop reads CASSFLAGAYEQYF. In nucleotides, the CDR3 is TGTGCCAGCAGCTTCTTGGCGGGGGCCTACGAGCAGTACTTC.

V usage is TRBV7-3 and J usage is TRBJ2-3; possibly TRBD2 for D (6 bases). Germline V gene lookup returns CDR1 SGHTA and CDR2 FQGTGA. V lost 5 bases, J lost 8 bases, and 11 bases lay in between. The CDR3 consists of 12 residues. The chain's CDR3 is CASSVAGGTQYF. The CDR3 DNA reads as TGTGCCAGCAGCGTCGCCGGGGGTACGCAGTATTTT.

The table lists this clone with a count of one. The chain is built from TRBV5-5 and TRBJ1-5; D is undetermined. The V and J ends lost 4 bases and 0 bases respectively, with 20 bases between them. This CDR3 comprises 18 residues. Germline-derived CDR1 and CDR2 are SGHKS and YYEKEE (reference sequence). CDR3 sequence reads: CASSPSPSPIYSNQPQHF. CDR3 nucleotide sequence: TGTGCCAGCAGCCCATCACCAAGCCCCATATATAGCAATCAGCCCCAGCATTTT.

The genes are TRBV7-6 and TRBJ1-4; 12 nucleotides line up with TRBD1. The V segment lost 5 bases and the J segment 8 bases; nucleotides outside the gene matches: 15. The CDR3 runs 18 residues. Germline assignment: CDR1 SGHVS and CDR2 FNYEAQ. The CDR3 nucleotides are TGTGCCAGCAGCACGCCGGGACAGGGGGCGCCGGTAGGCGAAAAACTGTTTTTT. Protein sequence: CASSTPGQGAPVGEKLFF.

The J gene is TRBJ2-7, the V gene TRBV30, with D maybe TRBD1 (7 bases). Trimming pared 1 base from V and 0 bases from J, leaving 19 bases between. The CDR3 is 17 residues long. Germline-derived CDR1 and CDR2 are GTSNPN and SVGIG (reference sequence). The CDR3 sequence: CAWSDLRETGSSYEQYF. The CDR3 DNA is TGTGCCTGGAGTGACTTACGGGAGACAGGGAGCTCCTACGAGCAGTACTTC.

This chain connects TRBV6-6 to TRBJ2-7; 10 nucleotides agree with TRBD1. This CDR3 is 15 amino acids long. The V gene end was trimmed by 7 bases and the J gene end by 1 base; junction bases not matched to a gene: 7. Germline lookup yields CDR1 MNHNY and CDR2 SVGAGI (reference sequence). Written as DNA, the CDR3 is TGTGCCAGCACCGACAGGGGGCTACAGTCCTACGAGCAGTACTTC. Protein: CASTDRGLQSYEQYF.

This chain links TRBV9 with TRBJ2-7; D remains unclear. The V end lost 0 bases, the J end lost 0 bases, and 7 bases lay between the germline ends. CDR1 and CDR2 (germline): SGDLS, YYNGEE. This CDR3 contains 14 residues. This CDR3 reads CASSVGAFSYEQYF. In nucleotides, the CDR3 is TGTGCCAGCAGCGTAGGAGCCTTCTCCTACGAGCAGTACTTC.

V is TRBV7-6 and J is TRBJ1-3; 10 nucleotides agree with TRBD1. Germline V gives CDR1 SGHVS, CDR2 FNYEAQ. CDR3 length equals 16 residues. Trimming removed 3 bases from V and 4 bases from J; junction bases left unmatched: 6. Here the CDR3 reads CASSLGTGESGNTIYF. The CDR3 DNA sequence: TGTGCCAGCAGCTTGGGGACAGGGGAGTCAGGAAACACCATATATTTT.

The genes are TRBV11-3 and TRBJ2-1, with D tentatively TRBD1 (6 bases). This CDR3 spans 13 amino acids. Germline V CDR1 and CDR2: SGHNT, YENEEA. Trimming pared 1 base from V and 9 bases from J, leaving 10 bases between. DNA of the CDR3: TGTGCCAGCAGCTTAGCCACAGGGACTGAGCAGTTCTTC. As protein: CASSLATGTEQFF.

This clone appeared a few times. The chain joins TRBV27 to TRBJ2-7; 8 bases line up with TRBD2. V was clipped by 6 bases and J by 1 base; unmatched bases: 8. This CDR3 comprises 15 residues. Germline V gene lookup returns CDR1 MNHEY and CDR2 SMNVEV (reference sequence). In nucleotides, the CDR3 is TGTGCCAGCAGCCCGAAGGAGCGGGGGTCCTACGAGCAGTACTTC. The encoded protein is CASSPKERGSYEQYF.

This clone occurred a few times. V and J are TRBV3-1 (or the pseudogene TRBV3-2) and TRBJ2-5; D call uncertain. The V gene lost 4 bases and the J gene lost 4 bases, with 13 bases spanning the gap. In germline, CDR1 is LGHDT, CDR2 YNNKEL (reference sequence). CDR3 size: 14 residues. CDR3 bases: TGTGCCAGCAGCCTAAGACACGTCCTAGAGACCCAGTACTTC. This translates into CASSLRHVLETQYF.

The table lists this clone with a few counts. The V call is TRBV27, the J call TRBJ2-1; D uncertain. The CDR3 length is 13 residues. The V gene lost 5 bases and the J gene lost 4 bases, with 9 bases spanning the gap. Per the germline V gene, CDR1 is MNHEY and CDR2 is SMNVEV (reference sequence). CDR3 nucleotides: TGTGCCAGCAGTCCCGGGTCGTACAATGAGCAGTTCTTC. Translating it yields CASSPGSYNEQFF.

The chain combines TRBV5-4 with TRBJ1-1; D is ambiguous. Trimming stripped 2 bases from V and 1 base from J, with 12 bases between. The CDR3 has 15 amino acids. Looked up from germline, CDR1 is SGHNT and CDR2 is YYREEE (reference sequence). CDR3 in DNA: TGTGCCAGCAGCTTTGCTACCACCTGGAACACTGAAGCTTTCTTT. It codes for CASSFATTWNTEAFF.

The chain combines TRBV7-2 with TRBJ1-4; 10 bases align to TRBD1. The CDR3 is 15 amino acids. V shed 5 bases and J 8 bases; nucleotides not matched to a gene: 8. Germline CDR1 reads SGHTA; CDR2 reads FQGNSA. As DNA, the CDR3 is TGTGCCAGCAGCCCAGGGGGGACAGGGGAAGAAAAACTGTTTTTT. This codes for CASSPGGTGEEKLFF. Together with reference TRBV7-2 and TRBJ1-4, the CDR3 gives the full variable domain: GAGVSQSPSNKVTEKGKDVELRCDPISGHTALYWYRQSLGQGLEFLIYFQGNSAPDKSGLPSDRFSAERTGGSVSTLTIQRTQQEDSAVYLCASSPGGTGEEKLFFGSGTQLSVL.

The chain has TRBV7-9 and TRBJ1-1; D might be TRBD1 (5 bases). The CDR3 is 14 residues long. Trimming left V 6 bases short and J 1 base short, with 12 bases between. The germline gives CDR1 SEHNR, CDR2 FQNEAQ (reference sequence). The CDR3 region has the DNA TGTGCCAGCAGAAGGACGGGGGAGAACACTGAAGCTTTCTTT. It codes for CASRRTGENTEAFF.

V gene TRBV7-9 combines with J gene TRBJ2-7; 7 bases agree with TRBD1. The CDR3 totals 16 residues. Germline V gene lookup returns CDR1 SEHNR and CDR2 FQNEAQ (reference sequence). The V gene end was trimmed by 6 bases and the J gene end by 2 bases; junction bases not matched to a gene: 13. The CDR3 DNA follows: TGTGCCAGCAGTCCTCATATACAGGGGAGTGCCTACGAGCAGTACTTC. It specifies CASSPHIQGSAYEQYF.

The CDR3 spells CATGGGPNTEAFF. CDR3 sequence (DNA): TGTGCCACCGGAGGGGGCCCGAACACTGAAGCTTTCTTT. The rearrangement joins TRBV7-9 to TRBJ1-1, with 7 nucleotides matching TRBD1. CDR1 is SEHNR, CDR2 FQNEAQ, per germline (reference sequence). Trimming cost V 10 bases and J 1 base; bases outside gene matches: 6. This CDR3 is built from 13 residues.

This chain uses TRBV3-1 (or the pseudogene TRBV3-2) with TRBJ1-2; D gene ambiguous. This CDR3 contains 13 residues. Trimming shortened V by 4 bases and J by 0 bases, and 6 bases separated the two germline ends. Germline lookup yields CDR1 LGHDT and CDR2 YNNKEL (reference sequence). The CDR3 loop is CASSPLANYGYTF. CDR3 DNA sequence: TGTGCCAGCAGCCCCTTAGCTAACTATGGCTACACCTTC.

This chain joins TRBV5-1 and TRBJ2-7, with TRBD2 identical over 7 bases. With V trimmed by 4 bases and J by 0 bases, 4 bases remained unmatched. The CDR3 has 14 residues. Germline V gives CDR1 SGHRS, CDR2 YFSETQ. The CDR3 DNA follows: TGCGCCAGCAGCCCCGGGGGGAACTCCTACGAGCAGTACTTC. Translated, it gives CASSPGGNSYEQYF.

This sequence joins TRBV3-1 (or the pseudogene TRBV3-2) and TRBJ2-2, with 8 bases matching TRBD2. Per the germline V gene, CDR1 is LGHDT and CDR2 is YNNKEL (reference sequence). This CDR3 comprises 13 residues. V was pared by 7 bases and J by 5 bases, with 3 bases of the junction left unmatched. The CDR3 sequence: CASTGGRTGELFF. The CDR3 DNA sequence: TGTGCCAGCACGGGGGGGCGAACCGGGGAGCTGTTTTTT.

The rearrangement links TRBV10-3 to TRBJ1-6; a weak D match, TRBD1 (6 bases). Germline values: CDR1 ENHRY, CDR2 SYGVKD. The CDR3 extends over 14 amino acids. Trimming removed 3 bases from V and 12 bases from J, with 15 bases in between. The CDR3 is CAISDAGAHGPLHF. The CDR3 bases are TGTGCCATCAGTGACGCAGGGGCCCATGGACCCCTCCACTTT.